These 11 T cell receptor beta chains were sequenced from one sample in a study of tissue T cells after allogeneic stem cell transplantation. Time point denoted: mouse harvest day 7 after allogeneic transplant. Mouse grafts combined 10^7 T-cell-depleted bone marrow cells with 10^6 splenic CD5+ T cells. Sequenced by immunoSEQ multiplex PCR; TCRdb stores in-frame clones only, minus some. The sample carries thousands of clones, under 65% recorded once. Sequencing was performed on gut tissue. The receptors derive from a female BALB/c mouse given C57BL/6 T cells with graft-versus-host disease after an allogeneic hematopoietic cell transplant.

Worth noting for this clone: Germline and genes: mouse. The CDR3 end falls 1 residue outside the read, so it is completed with the germline J gene. The chain combines TRBV19 with TRBJ1-1; D ambiguous. V lost 1 base and J lost 1, with 8 bases in between. The CDR3 covers 14 residues. Germline V gene data show CDR1 as FNHDT and CDR2 as SITEND (reference sequence). The CDR3 is CASSIMGANTEVFF. CDR3 DNA, as far as it was read: TGTGCCAGCAGTATAATGGGAGCGAACACAGAAGTCTTC.

To note about this clone: Gene and germline names: mouse. The CDR3 extends 1 residue past the end of the read, so its final part is completed from the germline J gene. The chain combines TRBV17 with TRBJ2-7, with 8 bases identical to TRBD1. The CDR3 runs 13 residues. The ends lost 3 bases at V and 3 bases at J; junction bases unmatched: 1. Germline V CDR1 and CDR2: MNHDT, YYDKIL. CDR3 residues: CASSSRGLYEQYF. CDR3 DNA, as far as it was read: TGTGCTAGCAGTAGCAGGGGGCTCTATGAACAGTAC.

This clone was observed a handful of times. Germline and genes here are mouse. The read gets to within 1 residue of the CDR3 end, and the germline J gene fills in the rest. V is TRBV19 and J is TRBJ2-7, with 12 bases that match TRBD2. CDR3 size: 15 residues. Germline V gives CDR1 FNHDT, CDR2 SITEND (reference sequence). Trimming removed 5 bases from V and 2 bases from J; junction bases left unmatched: 5. The part of the CDR3 DNA that was read is TGTGCCAGCAGGCTCGGACTGGGGGGGACCTATGAACAGTAC. Amino acids: CASRLGLGGTYEQY. The CDR3 in its entirety is CASRLGLGGTYEQYF. Full variable domain (remainder filled in from reference TRBV19 and TRBJ2-7): GGIITQTPKFLIGQEGQKLTLKCQQNFNHDTMYWYRQDSGKGLRLIYYSITENDLQKGDLSEGYDASREKKSSFSLTVTSAQKNEMAVFLCASRLGLGGTYEQYFGPGTRLTVL.

In regard to this clone: Gene names denote mouse genes. The read stops 1 residue short of the end of the CDR3; the missing end is completed from the germline J gene. The V call is TRBV16, the J call TRBJ2-1; 8 bases agree with TRBD2. Germline CDR1 SGHSA, CDR2 FRNQAP. The CDR3 is made up of 15 amino acids. V dropped 0 bases and J dropped 6; count of bases not matched to a gene: 4. The CDR3 reads CASSLDHGGGAEQFF. The sequenced part of the CDR3 DNA is TGTGCAAGCAGCTTAGATCATGGGGGGGGTGCTGAGCAGTTC.

By frequency in the sample, this clone is large. The gene names here belong to mouse. Read coverage stops 1 residue before the CDR3 terminus; the germline J gene supplies the remainder. The chain uses TRBV13-1 and TRBJ1-4; maybe TRBD1 (6 bases). The germline gives CDR1 NSHNY, CDR2 SYGAGN. V lost 2 bases and J 2 bases, leaving 10 bases between the germline ends. The CDR3 is 15 residues long. CDR3 DNA, as far as it was read: TGTGCCAGCAGTGACCGGGACAAATCCAACGAAAGATTATTT. Translation: CASSDRDKSNERLF. The entire CDR3 protein reads CASSDRDKSNERLFF.

This clone was detected once. Each gene name is a mouse one. The read stops 1 residue short of the end of the CDR3; the missing end is completed from the germline J gene. This chain joins TRBV2 and TRBJ2-4; no definite D call. Trimming removed 0 bases from V and 0 bases from J, with 7 bases in between. CDR3 size: 15 residues. CDR1 is LGHNA, CDR2 YSYQKL, per germline. The CDR3: CASSQETSSQNTLYF. The sequenced part of the CDR3 DNA is TGTGCCAGCAGCCAAGAGACTTCTAGTCAAAACACCTTGTAC.

As concerns this clone: Germline and genes here are mouse. The same CDR3 arises from other DNA sequences in this sample as well. The covered CDR3 bases are TGTGCAAGCAGCTTAGTAGGGGGCAACACAGAAGTCTTC. It yields the protein CASSLVGGNTEVF. The whole CDR3 region reads CASSLVGGNTEVFF. The rearrangement uses TRBV16 and TRBJ1-1; 7 nucleotides line up with TRBD1. The read gets to within 1 residue of the CDR3 end, and the germline J gene fills in the rest. The trim removed 1 base at V and 2 bases at J, leaving 1 base unmatched. The V gene's germline CDR1 is SGHSA and CDR2 FRNQAP. CDR3 length equals 14 residues.

Concerning this clone: Mouse names are used for the genes. With the read ending 1 residue before the CDR3 end, the germline J gene is used to fill in that end. The genes are TRBV26 and TRBJ1-4; 12 positions agree with TRBD1. V trimming: 6 bases; J trimming: 3 bases; junction bases outside the gene matches: 2. There are 15 residues in the CDR3. Per the germline V gene, CDR1 is KGHPV and CDR2 is FQNQEV (reference sequence). The CDR3 region is CASRGQGAANERLFF. The CDR3 bases that were read are TGTGCCAGCAGGGGACAGGGGGCTGCCAACGAAAGATTATTT.

This clone was observed a few times. Genes here carry mouse names. The read stops 1 residue short of the end of the CDR3; the missing end is completed from the germline J gene. J is TRBJ1-1 and V is TRBV23; the DNA was not used to check the table's D call, TRBD1. The CDR3 extends over 14 amino acids. Germline lookup yields CDR1 KGHTA and CDR2 FQNQQP. CDR3 amino acids: CSSSQSDKNTEVFF. CDR3 DNA (partial): TGCTCCAGCAGTCAATCCGACAAAAACACAGAAGTCTTC. Combining the CDR3 with reference TRBV23 and TRBJ1-1 gives the whole variable domain DAAVTQKPRYLIKMKGQEAEMKCIPEKGHTAVFWYQQKQSKELKFLIYFQNQQPLDQIDMVKERFSAVCPSSSLCSLGIRTCEAEDSALYLCSSSQSDKNTEVFFGKGTRLTVV.

This clone was seen more than once but under ten times. The genes are named according to mouse. The CDR3 end lies 1 residue beyond the end of the read and is filled in from the germline J gene. The chain links TRBV3 to TRBJ1-5; the match to TRBD1 covers 11 bases. The junction had 6 bases not matched to a gene; V was cut back by 5 bases and J by 6 bases. Per germline, CDR1 SNHLY and CDR2 FYNGKV (reference sequence). The CDR3 is made up of 15 amino acids. Partial CDR3 DNA: TGTGCCAGCAGCCCTTGGACAGGGGGCAGCCAGGCTCCGCTT. Translation gives CASSPWTGGSQAPL. The CDR3 in its entirety is CASSPWTGGSQAPLF.

This clone was detected only a few times. Any gene name here is a mouse gene name. The read comes to an end 1 residue before the CDR3 does, leaving the germline J gene to fill in the end. The genes are TRBV26 and TRBJ2-2, with TRBD2 as a possible D gene (6 bases). CDR3 length: 13 residues. Trimming cost V 2 bases and J 6 bases, with 7 bases left between them. CDR1 and CDR2 (germline): KGHPV, FQNQEV (reference sequence). The CDR3 bases that were read are TGTGCCAGCAGTCTGCGGGGGGCCGGGCAGCTCTAC. As protein: CASSLRGAGQLY. In full, the CDR3 is CASSLRGAGQLYF.